One T cell receptor (beta chain) is described in this entry. CDR1 is SEHNR and CDR2 is FQNEAQ in the germline V gene (reference sequence). V was clipped by 0 bases and J by 5 bases, with 4 bases between them. The length of the CDR3 is 13 residues. The data originate from a study of blood T cell repertoires in COVID-19. Per the original methods: The authors estimated nucleated cell counts from reference gene primer amplification. Produced via immunoSEQ multiplex PCR; TCRdb's table is partial and in-frame only. V, J and clone size are taken as reported in that table, and D and trimming were inferred from the DNA itself. Counted here are over 150,000 clones, approximately 94% occurring once; the ten biggest clones make up approximately 0.69%.

The genes are TRBV7-9 and TRBJ2-2, with D uncertain. Sequencing input: peripheral blood. The TCR was taken from a young man with COVID-19, enrolled during active disease. CDR3 DNA sequence: TGTGCCAGCAGCTTAGCCCAGACCGGGGAGCTGTTTTTT. Its protein is CASSLAQTGELFF.